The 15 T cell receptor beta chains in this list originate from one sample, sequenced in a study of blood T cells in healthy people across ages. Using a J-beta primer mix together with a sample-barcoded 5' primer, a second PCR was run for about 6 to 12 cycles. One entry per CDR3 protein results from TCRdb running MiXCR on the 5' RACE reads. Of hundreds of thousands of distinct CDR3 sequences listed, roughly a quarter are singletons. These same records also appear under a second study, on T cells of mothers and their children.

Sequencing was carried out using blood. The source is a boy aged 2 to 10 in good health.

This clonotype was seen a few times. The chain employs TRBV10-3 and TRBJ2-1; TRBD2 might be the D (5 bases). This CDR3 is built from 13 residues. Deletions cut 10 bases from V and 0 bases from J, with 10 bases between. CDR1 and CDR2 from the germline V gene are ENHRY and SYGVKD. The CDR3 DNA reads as TGTGCCACTATAGCGAGCTCCTACAATGAGCAGTTCTTC. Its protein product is CATIASSYNEQFF.

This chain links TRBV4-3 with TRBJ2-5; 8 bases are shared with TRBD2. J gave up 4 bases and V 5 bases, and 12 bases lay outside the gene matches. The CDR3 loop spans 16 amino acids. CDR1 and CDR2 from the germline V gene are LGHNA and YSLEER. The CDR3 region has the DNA TGCGCCAGCAGCTCTACGACGGGAGGGGGAGGAGAGACCCAGTACTTC. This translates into CASSSTTGGGGETQYF.

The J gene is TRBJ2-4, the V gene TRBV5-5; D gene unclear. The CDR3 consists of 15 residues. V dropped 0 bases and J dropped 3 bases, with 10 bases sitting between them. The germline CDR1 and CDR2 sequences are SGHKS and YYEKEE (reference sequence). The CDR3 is CASSLDPKSKNIQYF. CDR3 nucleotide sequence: TGTGCCAGCAGCTTGGACCCGAAAAGCAAAAACATTCAGTACTTC.

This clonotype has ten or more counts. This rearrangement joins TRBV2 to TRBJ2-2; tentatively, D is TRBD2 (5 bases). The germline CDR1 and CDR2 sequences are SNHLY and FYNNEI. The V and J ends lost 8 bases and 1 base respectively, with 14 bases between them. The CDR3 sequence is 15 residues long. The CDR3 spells CASRQGLRNTGELFF. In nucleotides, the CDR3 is TGTGCCAGCCGGCAAGGACTCCGGAACACCGGGGAGCTGTTTTTT. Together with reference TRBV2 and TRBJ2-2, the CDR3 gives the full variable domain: EPEVTQTPSHQVTQMGQEVILRCVPISNHLYFYWYRQILGQKVEFLVSFYNNEISEKSEIFDDQFSVERPDGSNFTLKIRSTKLEDSAMYFCASRQGLRNTGELFFGEGSRLTVL.

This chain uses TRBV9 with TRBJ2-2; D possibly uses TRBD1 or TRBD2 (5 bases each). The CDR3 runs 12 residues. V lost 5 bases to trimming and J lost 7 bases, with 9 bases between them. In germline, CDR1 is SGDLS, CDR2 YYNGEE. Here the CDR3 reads CASREDIGELFF. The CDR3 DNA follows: TGTGCCAGCAGGGAGGACATCGGGGAGCTGTTTTTT.

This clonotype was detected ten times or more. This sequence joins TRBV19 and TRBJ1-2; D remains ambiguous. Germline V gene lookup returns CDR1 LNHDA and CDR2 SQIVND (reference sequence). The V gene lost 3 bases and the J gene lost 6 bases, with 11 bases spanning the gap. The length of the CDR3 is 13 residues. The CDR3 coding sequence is TGTGCCAGTAGTATCTCCCCTGGGGATGGCTACACCTTC. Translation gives CASSISPGDGYTF.

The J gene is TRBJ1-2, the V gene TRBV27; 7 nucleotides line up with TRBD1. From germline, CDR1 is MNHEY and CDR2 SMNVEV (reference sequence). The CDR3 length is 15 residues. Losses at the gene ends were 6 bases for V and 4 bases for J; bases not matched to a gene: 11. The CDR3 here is CASSTNPGGPYGYTF. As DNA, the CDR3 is TGTGCCAGCAGCACAAATCCAGGGGGGCCCTATGGCTACACCTTC.

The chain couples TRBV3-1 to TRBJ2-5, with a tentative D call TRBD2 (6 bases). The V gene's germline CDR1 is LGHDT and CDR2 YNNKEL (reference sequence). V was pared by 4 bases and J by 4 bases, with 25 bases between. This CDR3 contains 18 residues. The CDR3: CASSRDRVLRGRRETQYF. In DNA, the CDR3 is TGTGCCAGCAGCCGAGATCGGGTTTTACGGGGGAGGCGAGAGACCCAGTACTTC.

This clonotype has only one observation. DNA of the CDR3: TGTGCCAGCAGTTTACAGGGAGGGGGGGTTAATTCACCCCTCCACTTT. Protein product: CASSLQGGGVNSPLHF. The V call is TRBV12-3 or TRBV12-4, the J call TRBJ1-6, with a possible D match to TRBD1 (6 bases). Trimming took 2 bases from V and 6 from J, leaving 14 bases between them. The CDR3 spans 16 residues.

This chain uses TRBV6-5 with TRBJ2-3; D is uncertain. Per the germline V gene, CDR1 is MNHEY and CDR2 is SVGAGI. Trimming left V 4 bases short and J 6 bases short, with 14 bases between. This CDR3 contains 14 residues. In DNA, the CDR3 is TGTGCCAGCAGTTCGAACGTCCTAGGGGATACGCAGTATTTT. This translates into CASSSNVLGDTQYF.

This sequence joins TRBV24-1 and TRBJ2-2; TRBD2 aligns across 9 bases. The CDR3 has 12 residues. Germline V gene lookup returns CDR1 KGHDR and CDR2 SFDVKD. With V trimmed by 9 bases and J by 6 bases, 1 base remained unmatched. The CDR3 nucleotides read TGTGCCACCGCTAGCGGGGCCGGGGAGCTGTTTTTT. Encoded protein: CATASGAGELFF.

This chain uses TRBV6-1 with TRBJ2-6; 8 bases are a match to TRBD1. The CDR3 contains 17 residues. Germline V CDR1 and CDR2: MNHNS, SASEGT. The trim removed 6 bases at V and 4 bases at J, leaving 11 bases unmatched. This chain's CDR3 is CASSQNLWTGGANVLTF. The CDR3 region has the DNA TGTGCCAGCAGCCAGAACTTATGGACAGGGGGGGCCAACGTCCTGACTTTC.

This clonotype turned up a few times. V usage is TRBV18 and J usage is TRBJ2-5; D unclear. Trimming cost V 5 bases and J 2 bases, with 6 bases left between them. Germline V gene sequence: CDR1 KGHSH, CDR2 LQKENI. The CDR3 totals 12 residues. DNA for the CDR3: TGTGCCAGCTCAACCAATCAAGAGACCCAGTACTTC. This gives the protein CASSTNQETQYF.

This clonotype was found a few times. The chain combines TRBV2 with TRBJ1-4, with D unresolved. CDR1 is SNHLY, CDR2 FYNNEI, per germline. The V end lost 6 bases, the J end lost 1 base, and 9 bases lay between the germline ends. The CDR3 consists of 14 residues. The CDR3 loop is CASSVDRTNEKLFF. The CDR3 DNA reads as TGTGCCAGCAGCGTAGATAGAACTAATGAAAAACTGTTTTTT.

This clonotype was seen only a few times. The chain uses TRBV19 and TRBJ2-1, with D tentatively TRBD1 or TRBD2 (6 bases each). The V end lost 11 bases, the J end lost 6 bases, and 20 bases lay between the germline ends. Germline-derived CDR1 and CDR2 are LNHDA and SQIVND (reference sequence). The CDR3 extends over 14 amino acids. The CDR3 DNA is TGTGCCTCGCAAGCGGTTGGGGGGCTCAATGAGCAGTTCTTC. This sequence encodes CASQAVGGLNEQFF.